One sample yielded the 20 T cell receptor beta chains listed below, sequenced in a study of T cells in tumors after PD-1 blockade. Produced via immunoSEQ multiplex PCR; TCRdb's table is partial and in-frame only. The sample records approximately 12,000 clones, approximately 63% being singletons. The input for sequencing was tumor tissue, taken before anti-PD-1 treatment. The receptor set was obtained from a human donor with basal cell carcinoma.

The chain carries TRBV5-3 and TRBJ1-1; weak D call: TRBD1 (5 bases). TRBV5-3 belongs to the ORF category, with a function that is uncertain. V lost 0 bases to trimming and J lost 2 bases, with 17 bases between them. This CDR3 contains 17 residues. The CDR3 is CARSLGVRVGANTEAFF. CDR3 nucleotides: TGTGCCAGAAGCTTGGGAGTCAGGGTTGGGGCAAACACTGAAGCTTTCTTT.

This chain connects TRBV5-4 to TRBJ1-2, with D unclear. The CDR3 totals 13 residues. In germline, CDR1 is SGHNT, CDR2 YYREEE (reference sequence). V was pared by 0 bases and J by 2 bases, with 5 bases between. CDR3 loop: CASSLGGNYGYTF. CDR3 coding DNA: TGTGCCAGCAGCTTGGGCGGGAACTATGGCTACACCTTC.

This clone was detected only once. The CDR3 nucleotides read TGTGCCAGCAGCTTAGCGGGGAGGGAGTTGAACACTGAAGCTTTCTTT. As protein: CASSLAGRELNTEAFF. This chain links TRBV7-6 with TRBJ1-1; D is uncertain. Germline V gives CDR1 SGHVS, CDR2 FNYEAQ. This CDR3 is 16 amino acids long. V lost 0 bases and J lost 0, with 11 bases in between.

For the CDR3, the DNA is TGTGCCAGCAGCCCAAGACTAGCGGGGGATAAAGGTGAGCAGTTCTTC. Amino acid sequence: CASSPRLAGDKGEQFF. This sequence joins TRBV5-4 and TRBJ2-1; 12 bases line up with TRBD2. The CDR3 has 16 residues. Germline V gene data show CDR1 as SGHNT and CDR2 as YYREEE (reference sequence). Losses at the gene ends were 4 bases for V and 9 bases for J; bases not matched to a gene: 11.

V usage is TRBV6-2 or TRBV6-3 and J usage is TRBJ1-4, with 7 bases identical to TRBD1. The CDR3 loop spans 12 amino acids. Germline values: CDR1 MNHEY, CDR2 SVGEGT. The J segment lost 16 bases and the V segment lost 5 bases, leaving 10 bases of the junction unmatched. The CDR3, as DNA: TGTGCCAGCAGTCTCTATCCGGGACAGTGGTTTTTT. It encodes CASSLYPGQWFF.

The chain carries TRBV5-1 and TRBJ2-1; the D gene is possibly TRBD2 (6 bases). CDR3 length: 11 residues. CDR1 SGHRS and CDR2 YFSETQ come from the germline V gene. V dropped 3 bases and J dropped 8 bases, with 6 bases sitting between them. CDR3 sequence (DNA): TGCGCCAGCAGCTGGAGGGATGAGCAGTTCTTC. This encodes CASSWRDEQFF.

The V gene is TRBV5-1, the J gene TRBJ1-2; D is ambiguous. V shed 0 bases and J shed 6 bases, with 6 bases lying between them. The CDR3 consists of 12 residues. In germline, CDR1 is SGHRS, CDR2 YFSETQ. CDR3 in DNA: TGCGCCAGCAGCTTGGGTCTAGATGGCTACACCTTC. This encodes CASSLGLDGYTF.

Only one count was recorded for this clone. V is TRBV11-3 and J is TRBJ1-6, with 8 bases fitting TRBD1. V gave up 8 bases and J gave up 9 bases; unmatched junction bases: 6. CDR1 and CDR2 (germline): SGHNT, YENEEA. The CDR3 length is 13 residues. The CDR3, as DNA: TGTGCCAGCCGAGGACAGGGAAGTTCACCCCTCCACTTT. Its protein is CASRGQGSSPLHF.

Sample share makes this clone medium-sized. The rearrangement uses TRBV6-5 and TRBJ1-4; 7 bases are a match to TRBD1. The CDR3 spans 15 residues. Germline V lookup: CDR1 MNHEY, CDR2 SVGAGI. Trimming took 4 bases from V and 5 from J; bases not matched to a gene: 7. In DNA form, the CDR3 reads TGTGCCAGCAGTTCAATACCGGGACAGAATGAAAAACTGTTTTTT. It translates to CASSSIPGQNEKLFF.

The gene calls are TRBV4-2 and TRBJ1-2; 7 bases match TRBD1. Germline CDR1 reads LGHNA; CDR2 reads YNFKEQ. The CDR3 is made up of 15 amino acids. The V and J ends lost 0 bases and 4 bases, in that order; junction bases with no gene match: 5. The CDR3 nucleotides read TGTGCCAGCAGCCAAGAGGCAGGGGGTAGCTATGGCTACACCTTC. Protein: CASSQEAGGSYGYTF.

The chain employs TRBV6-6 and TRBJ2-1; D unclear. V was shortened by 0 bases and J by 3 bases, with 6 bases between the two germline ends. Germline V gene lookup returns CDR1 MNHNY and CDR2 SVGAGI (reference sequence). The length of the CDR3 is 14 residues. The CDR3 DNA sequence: TGTGCCAGCAGTTACTCCTCGGACTACAATGAGCAGTTCTTC. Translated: CASSYSSDYNEQFF.

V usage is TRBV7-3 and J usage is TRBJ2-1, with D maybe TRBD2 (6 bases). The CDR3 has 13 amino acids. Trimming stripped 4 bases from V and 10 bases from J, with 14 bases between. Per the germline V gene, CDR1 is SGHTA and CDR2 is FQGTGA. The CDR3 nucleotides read TGTGCCAGCAGCTATGGGACTGGGCTAGAGCAGTTCTTC. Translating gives CASSYGTGLEQFF.

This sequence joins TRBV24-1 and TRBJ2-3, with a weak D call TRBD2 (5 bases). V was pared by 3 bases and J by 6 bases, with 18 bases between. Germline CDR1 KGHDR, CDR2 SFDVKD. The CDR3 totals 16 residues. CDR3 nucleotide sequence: TGTGCCACCAGTGATCCCCTCGGGGATTCGAGGGATACGCAGTATTTT. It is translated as CATSDPLGDSRDTQYF.

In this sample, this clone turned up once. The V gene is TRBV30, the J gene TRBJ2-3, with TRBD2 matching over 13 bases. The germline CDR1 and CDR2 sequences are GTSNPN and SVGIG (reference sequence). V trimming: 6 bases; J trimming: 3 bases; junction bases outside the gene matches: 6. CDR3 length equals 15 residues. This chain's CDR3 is CACALAGGFTDTQYF. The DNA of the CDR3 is TGTGCCTGCGCACTAGCGGGGGGGTTTACAGATACGCAGTATTTT. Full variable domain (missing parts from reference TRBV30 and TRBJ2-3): SQTIHQWPATLVQPVGSPLSLECTVEGTSNPNLYWYRQAAGRGLQLLFYSVGIGQISSEVPQNLSASRPQDRQFILSSKKLLLSDSGFYLCACALAGGFTDTQYFGPGTRLTVL.

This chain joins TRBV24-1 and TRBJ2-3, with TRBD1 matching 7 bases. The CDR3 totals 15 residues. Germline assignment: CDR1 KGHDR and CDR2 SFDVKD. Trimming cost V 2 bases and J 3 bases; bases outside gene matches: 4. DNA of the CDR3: TGTGCCACCAGTGATTCCGGGACAGAGACAGATACGCAGTATTTT. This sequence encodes CATSDSGTETDTQYF.

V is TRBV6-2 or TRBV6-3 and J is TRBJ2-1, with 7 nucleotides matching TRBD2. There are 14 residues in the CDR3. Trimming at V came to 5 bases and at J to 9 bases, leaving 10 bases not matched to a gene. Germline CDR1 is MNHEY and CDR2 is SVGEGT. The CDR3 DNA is TGTGCCAGCAGTAAGAGCGGGGCGGCTAGTGAGCAGTTCTTC. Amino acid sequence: CASSKSGAASEQFF.

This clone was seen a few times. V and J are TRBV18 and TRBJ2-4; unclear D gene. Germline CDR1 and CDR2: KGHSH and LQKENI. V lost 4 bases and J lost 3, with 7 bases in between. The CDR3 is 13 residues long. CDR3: CASSQGDKNIQYF. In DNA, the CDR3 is TGTGCCAGCTCACAGGGTGACAAAAACATTCAGTACTTC.

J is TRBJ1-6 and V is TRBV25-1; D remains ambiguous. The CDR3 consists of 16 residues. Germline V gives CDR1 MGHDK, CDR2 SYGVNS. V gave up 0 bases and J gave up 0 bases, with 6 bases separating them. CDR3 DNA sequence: TGTGCCAGCAGTGAATATGGGCGCTCCTATAATTCACCCCTCCACTTT. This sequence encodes CASSEYGRSYNSPLHF.

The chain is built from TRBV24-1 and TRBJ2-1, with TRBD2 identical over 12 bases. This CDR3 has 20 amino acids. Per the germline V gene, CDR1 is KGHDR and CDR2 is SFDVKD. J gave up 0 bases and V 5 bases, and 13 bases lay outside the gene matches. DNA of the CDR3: TGTGCCACCAGTGGAGCGACTAGCGGGGGCCTACTGAGCTCCTACAATGAGCAGTTCTTC. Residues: CATSGATSGGLLSSYNEQFF.

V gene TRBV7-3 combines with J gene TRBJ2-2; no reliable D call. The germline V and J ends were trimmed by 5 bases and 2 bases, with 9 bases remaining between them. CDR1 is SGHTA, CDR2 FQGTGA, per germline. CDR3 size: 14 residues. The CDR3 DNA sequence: TGTGCCAGCAGCCCGGCGGTCAACACCGGGGAGCTGTTTTTT. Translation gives CASSPAVNTGELFF.